The sequence of this T cell receptor (beta chain) was determined in a study of Ad26.COV2.S vaccination and SARS-CoV-2 variants. Study summary: By the intramuscular route, Ad26.COV2.S was given once, or twice 56 days apart.

This clone was counted once. Here immunoSEQ multiplex PCR was the method, and the copy in TCRdb shows in-frame clones only, minus some. The profile covers hundreds of thousands of clones, with about 91% appearing a single time and just over 2.5% taken by the ten largest. Treatment given: over 15 received Ad26.COV2.S at low or high dose, single or two shots; about 5 received placebo; per-sample allocation not given. It was on day 63 after the first vaccine or placebo injection that samples were taken. Participants' vaccine, an Ad26 vector, delivered Wuhan-strain SARS-CoV-2 spike. Germline V CDR1 and CDR2: LGHDT, YNNKEL (reference sequence). V dropped 4 bases and J dropped 4; count of bases not matched to a gene: 4. The CDR3 covers 14 residues.

This clonotype originated in a person between 18 and 65 years old who received the Ad26.COV2.S COVID-19 vaccine or a placebo. The J gene is TRBJ2-1, the V gene TRBV3-1 (or the pseudogene TRBV3-2); 7 positions match TRBD1. Here the sequenced sample was peripheral blood, taken in a trial of Ad26.COV2.S vaccine versus placebo. The CDR3 sequence is CASSPGQQYNEQFF. The DNA for the CDR3 is TGTGCCAGCAGCCCGGGACAGCAATACAATGAGCAGTTCTTC.